This T cell receptor beta chain was recorded in a study of monozygotic twins with inflammatory bowel disease. Following a re-call of the 5' RACE reads, TCRdb has one entry per CDR3 protein and lacks DNA. This repertoire includes some 200,000 distinct CDR3 sequences. The germline CDR1 and CDR2 sequences are MNHNY and SVGAGI (reference sequence). The CDR3 contains 14 residues. The chain has TRBV6-6 and TRBJ2-2. This receptor was taken from a human donor with ulcerative colitis or Crohn's disease, or a healthy co-twin of an affected twin (not recorded which). The sequenced sample was blood. CDR3 region: CASSYRQNTGELFF.